This T cell receptor (beta chain) was documented in a study of tumor-infiltrating lymphocytes in primary liver carcinoma. Overall study context: Aged between 30 and 69 years, the patients were men and women. The study, taken as a whole, reports: Compared with blood, tumor repertoires held significantly more in their top 250 clones.

Reverse transcription of approximately 500 ng total RNA with a constant-region primer produced TCR beta cDNA. Slightly modified ARM-PCR, run as three nested multiplex PCR rounds, produced the TCR beta libraries. TRBV1-TRBV30 forward and Cbeta reverse primers drove the first two approximately 10-cycle rounds. TCRdb used MiXCR to reprocess the multiplex PCR reads, holding one entry per CDR3 protein. Of around 330,000 distinct CDR3 sequences listed, nearly 60% were seen once; the top ten hold about a sixth. Note on this clonotype: What it recognizes is unknown. In this CDR3 the conserved last residue, phenylalanine or tryptophan, is missing, so a read error is likely.

This CDR3 is 19 amino acids long. In germline, CDR1 is MNHEY, CDR2 SVGAGI. Losses at the gene ends were 4 bases for V and 3 bases for J; bases not matched to a gene: 11. Unsorted whole blood supplied the RNA, and germline DNA was extracted too. Roughly 4 milliliters of peripheral blood were collected before surgery. The source is a woman aged 25 to 39 with primary liver carcinoma and hepatitis B virus infection. Specimen: peripheral blood. V usage is TRBV6-5 and J usage is TRBJ2-2; 13 bases map to TRBD2. CDR3 DNA sequence: TGTGCCAGCAGTTCCCCGGGACTAGCGGGGTGGGGCGACACCGGGGAGCTGTTTTCT. This codes for CASSSPGLAGWGDTGELFS.